Sequencing of this TCR beta chain was carried out in a study of shared clonotypes between healthy human individuals. Sequenced by immunoSEQ multiplex PCR; TCRdb stores in-frame clones only, minus some. The table records some 2 million clones, 85% to 95% of them present only once. In regard to this clone: Other DNA sequences in the sample encode the same CDR3.

The naive CD8 fraction comprised CD45RO-negative cells positively selected for CCR7 and excluded terminally differentiated effector memory CD45RA+ cells. Trimming took 5 bases from V and 0 from J; bases not matched to a gene: 4. The CDR3 runs 14 residues. The germline V gene encodes CDR1 PRHDT and CDR2 FYEKMQ (reference sequence). The J gene is TRBJ2-7, the V gene TRBV13, with 7 bases lining up with TRBD2. This TCR came from a man between 18 and 29 years old in good health. Sequenced: naive CD8+ T cells sorted from blood. CDR3: CASSARGSSYEQYF. CDR3 in DNA: TGTGCCAGCAGCGCGCGGGGGAGCTCCTACGAGCAGTACTTC. Based on the CDR3 plus reference TRBV13 and TRBJ2-7, the full variable domain is AAGVIQSPRHLIKEKRETATLKCYPIPRHDTVYWYQQGPGQDPQFLISFYEKMQSDKGSIPDRFSAQQFSDYHSELNMSSLELGDSALYFCASSARGSSYEQYFGPGTRLTVT.